This T cell receptor (beta chain) was identified in a study of early T cells in non-severe SARS-CoV-2 infection. Overall study: Unpaired chains resulted from sequencing bulk RNA of unsorted whole blood.

Judged by abundance, this clonotype is medium-sized (0.01 to 0.1%). TCRdb used MiXCR to reprocess the 5' RACE reads, holding one entry per CDR3 protein. Of about 20,000 distinct CDR3 sequences detected, approximately 4.4% appear once; the ten largest clones hold roughly 16%. Germline V gene lookup returns CDR1 SGDLS and CDR2 YYNGEE. This CDR3 has 14 amino acids. The V end was cut by 3 bases, the J end by 0 bases, with 9 bases between. The sequence came from an adult who was a healthcare worker with PCR-confirmed SARS-CoV-2 infection or an uninfected control (not recorded which). Material for sequencing was whole blood. The chain uses TRBV9 and TRBJ1-1; possibly TRBD1 for D (5 bases). CDR3: CASSGDSMNTEAFF. The CDR3 DNA sequence: TGTGCCAGCAGCGGAGACAGTATGAACACTGAAGCTTTCTTT.